Reported below is one T cell receptor beta chain. This clonotype was recorded a few times. What this receptor recognizes is not known. Base qualities are not recorded, but no much larger clone differs from it by a single base. The CDR3 starts with the cysteine, ends with the phenylalanine, and has 10 residues. Only the CDR3 DNA stays, 30 bases, in frame from base 1. CDR1 is given as SGHTS and CDR2 as YDEGEE, both from the germline V gene. V sheds 5 bases and J sheds 1 base, leaving 0 bases between their ends. The meaning of the sample's treatment or condition label: live attenuated yellow fever vaccine strain. At each blood-draw timepoint, two biological replicates of bulk PBMCs were obtained. A standard Ficoll-Paque protocol was used to isolate PBMCs from peripheral blood. RNA was extracted with TriZol from bulk PBMCs, CD4 and CD8 fractions, and dextramer-positive and dextramer-negative fractions. This record belongs to a study of T cells after yellow fever vaccination (dated 2019 in TCRdb). Regarding the complete study: Libraries from fractions with low cell numbers were prepared with the SMART-Seq v4 Ultra Low Input RNA kit. Bulk PBMC replicates and cell subsets were isolated from blood drawn at multiple timepoints before and after both primary and secondary immunization. To follow T-cell clones before and after both primary and booster YFV17D yellow fever vaccination, bulk TCR alpha and beta repertoires underwent longitudinal sequencing. Two healthy male donors, one aged 18 to 30 and one aged 30 to 40 years, were included in the cohort.

General conclusions and limits of the study: After the booster, most clones that had expanded after primary vaccination were detected again (around 96% of CD4 and 70% to 90% of CD8), suggesting broad maintenance of memory. Only two donors were included in the study, so the extent to which the findings can be generalized is limited. A small share of clonotypes was detected in both CD4 and CD8 compartments, with the overlap likely arising from convergent recombination. Because abundant contaminating clonotypes from the bulk population could be contained in FACS-sorted repertoires, computational filtering was required. Compared with the primary T-cell response, the secondary T-cell response was faster but weaker, reaching its peak on day 5 rather than on day 15.

Sequencing was performed on an Illumina NovaSeq 6000. TCR cDNA was made using 5'RACE template switching, a step that added a universal primer site and unique molecular identifiers. cDNA synthesis was primed from both the TCR alpha and TCR beta constant segments. Libraries were amplified in two PCR steps, with sample barcodes and sequencing adapters added in the second step. Libraries were sequenced on Illumina HiSeq 2500 (2x100 bp) or NovaSeq (2x150 bp). The study's processing was this. MIGEC handled demultiplexing of reads and collapsing into UMI consensus sequences, while MiXCR performed V(D)J alignment. Using edgeR on replicate PBMC samples, clonotypes were called vaccine-responding if FDR was below 0.01 and the log2 fold change was above 5 up to day 15. CD4 or CD8 identity was assigned to each bulk clonotype according to whether the clonotype was present at higher abundance in the sequenced CD4 repertoire or the sequenced CD8 repertoire. Using fastp at Q25 and MiXCR, TCRdb reprocessed the public reads and kept productive beta chains. Each record represents a unique CDR3 protein, reported with the most common genes and DNA among its rows. The V and J calls, along with clone size, are taken from TCRdb and not from the paper's own processing. This sample holds about 300,000 distinct CDR3 sequences; under 5% were observed only once. The ten largest make up 20% to 25% of the sample.

The TCR comes from a man in his late teens or twenties who received the YFV17D yellow fever vaccine. In this chain, TRBV5-8 is recombined with TRBJ1-1; the D gene assignment is ambiguous. The sequencing here drew on PBMCs, taken 5 days after the yellow fever booster vaccination. The CDR3 corresponds to CASRNTEAFF. The sequence in DNA is TGTGCCAGCAGGAACACTGAAGCTTTCTTT.